Listed below are T cell receptor beta chains from one sample, sequenced in a study of technical replicates of blood from a handful of donors. The data were produced by immunoSEQ multiplex PCR, yet TCRdb's version contains in-frame clones alone and is incomplete. The sample comprises under 20,000 clones, around nine tenths of which are singletons, and 11% rests with the top ten. Sequencing was performed on PBMCs. Receptors were obtained from a human donor in good health. CDR3s include the opening cysteine and the closing phenylalanine or tryptophan. A D gene is named only where the DNA matches it firmly. For some rows the clone size is stated as once, few or many, or as a class when expanded; others skip it.

abundance	d_gene	v_gene	j_gene	CDR3aa	CDR3nt
-	-	TRBV6-6	TRBJ1-4	CASGRDSTNEKLFF	TGTGCCAGCGGAAGAGACTCAACTAATGAAAAACTGTTTTTT
-	TRBD2	TRBV27	TRBJ2-1	CASSGVVGLAGLSSYNEQFF	TGTGCCAGCAGCGGCGTTGTGGGACTAGCGGGGCTCAGCTCCTACAATGAGCAGTTCTTC
-	TRBD2	TRBV9	TRBJ2-7	CASSSGLAGFGEQYF	TGTGCCAGCAGCAGCGGACTAGCGGGTTTCGGCGAGCAGTACTTC
-	TRBD2	TRBV27	TRBJ2-1	CASRKIAGGNEQFF	TGTGCCAGCAGGAAGATAGCGGGAGGTAATGAGCAGTTCTTC
-	-	TRBV6-1	TRBJ2-7	CASSEAQDSSYEQYF	TGTGCCAGCAGTGAAGCGCAGGACTCTTCCTACGAGCAGTACTTC
-	-	TRBV10-1	TRBJ2-7	CASSKGEGTYEQYF	TGCGCCAGCAGTAAGGGGGAAGGAACCTACGAGCAGTACTTC
-	-	TRBV11-2	TRBJ2-7	CASSLDGHNYEQYF	TGTGCCAGCAGCTTAGACGGACACAACTACGAGCAGTACTTC
few	TRBD2	TRBV7-9	TRBJ2-7	CASSLSSGVSGSRNEQYF	TGTGCCAGCAGCTTAAGCTCCGGGGTAAGCGGGAGCCGTAACGAGCAGTACTTC
-	TRBD2	TRBV5-6	TRBJ2-1	CASSPTIAGPYNEQFF	TGTGCCAGCAGCCCAACTATAGCGGGACCCTACAATGAGCAGTTCTTC
-	-	TRBV28	TRBJ1-2	CASSQALYGYTF	TGTGCCAGCAGTCAGGCCCTATATGGCTACACCTTC